A single sample is the source of the 10 T cell receptor beta chains below, sequenced in a study of CD8 T cells in ankylosing spondylitis. One entry per CDR3 protein results from TCRdb running MiXCR on the 5' RACE reads. Among about 300,000 distinct CDR3 sequences listed, 9.5% to 13% were seen once. The sequenced sample consisted of blood, either unsorted or a sorted T cell fraction (not recorded which). These receptors were obtained from a female donor with ankylosing spondylitis or in good health (not recorded which).

This clonotype came up a few times. The V call is TRBV20-1, the J call TRBJ1-3, with D possibly TRBD1 on 5 matching bases. Trimming removed 1 base at V and 0 bases at J, with 13 bases between. The germline V gene has CDR1 DFQATT and CDR2 SNEGSKA (reference sequence). The CDR3 consists of 16 residues. The CDR3 coding sequence is TGCAGTGCTAGAGGGGTCGCAGGGTTCTCTGGAAACACCATATATTTT. This gives the protein CSARGVAGFSGNTIYF.

This clonotype was recorded many times. The chain combines TRBV10-3 with TRBJ2-1; D gene uncertain. Germline CDR1 is ENHRY and CDR2 is SYGVKD. The germline V and J ends were trimmed by 6 bases and 7 bases, with 10 bases remaining between them. The CDR3 runs to 12 residues. The CDR3 nucleotides read TGTGCCATCAGGGTAGGCTCGAATGAGCAGTTCTTC. Its protein is CAIRVGSNEQFF.

This chain joins TRBV7-9 and TRBJ2-2; 9 nucleotides line up with TRBD2. V trimming: 6 bases; J trimming: 5 bases; junction bases outside the gene matches: 7. The CDR3 is made up of 15 amino acids. Germline V gene lookup returns CDR1 SEHNR and CDR2 FQNEAQ (reference sequence). The CDR3 bases are TGTGCCAGCAGTCTAGCGGGACTGGGGACCGGGGAGCTGTTTTTT. Its protein product is CASSLAGLGTGELFF.

CDR3 in amino acids: CATSDLSGSGADTQYF. The CDR3 coding sequence is TGTGCCACCAGTGACCTGAGCGGGAGCGGGGCAGATACGCAGTATTTT. J is TRBJ2-3 and V is TRBV24-1, with 8 bases fitting TRBD2. Trimming cost V 4 bases and J 4 bases; bases outside gene matches: 9. The germline CDR1 and CDR2 sequences are KGHDR and SFDVKD. The CDR3 has 16 residues.

This clonotype was counted ten times or more. The chain combines TRBV20-1 with TRBJ1-5; maybe TRBD1 (5 bases). This CDR3 region has 14 residues. The V gene lost 6 bases and the J gene lost 4 bases, with 16 bases spanning the gap. In germline, CDR1 is DFQATT, CDR2 SNEGSKA (reference sequence). The CDR3 DNA reads as TGCAGTGCCACCGGGACGGATCGGAATCAGCCCCAGCATTTT. Its protein product is CSATGTDRNQPQHF.

This clonotype has a count of ten or more. This chain links TRBV5-1 with TRBJ1-2, with 7 bases that match TRBD1. The CDR3 is 12 residues long. Germline V gene data show CDR1 as SGHRS and CDR2 as YFSETQ. The V gene end was trimmed by 5 bases and the J gene end by 3 bases; junction bases not matched to a gene: 1. This chain's CDR3 is CASRGTDYGYTF. For the CDR3, the DNA is TGCGCCAGCAGGGGGACAGACTATGGCTACACCTTC.

This clonotype appeared a few times. This chain links TRBV12-3 or TRBV12-4 with TRBJ1-3; D remains unclear. V was cut by 3 bases and J by 0 bases, with 6 bases left in between. The length of the CDR3 is 14 residues. For the CDR3, the DNA is TGTGCCAGCAGTTTCGGCTACTCTGGAAACACCATATATTTT. Translation: CASSFGYSGNTIYF.

V usage is TRBV19 and J usage is TRBJ1-4; D unresolved. The V gene lost 4 bases and the J gene lost 2 bases, with 14 bases spanning the gap. CDR1 is LNHDA, CDR2 SQIVND, per germline (reference sequence). The CDR3 is 16 residues long. The DNA for the CDR3 is TGTGCCAGTAGTACTCTGAGGGCGCGGACTAATGAAAAACTGTTTTTT. This encodes CASSTLRARTNEKLFF.

CDR3 sequence: CAISRTAWGEQFF. As DNA, the CDR3 is TGTGCCATCAGTAGGACAGCCTGGGGTGAGCAGTTCTTC. The rearrangement links TRBV10-3 to TRBJ2-1; a weak D match, TRBD1 (6 bases). Trimming removed 5 bases from V and 9 bases from J, with 14 bases in between. In germline, CDR1 is ENHRY, CDR2 SYGVKD. This CDR3 contains 13 residues.

On this clonotype itself: A read error may account for a junction end that differs from germline. The chain combines TRBV20-1 with TRBJ2-1; 11 nucleotides line up with TRBD2. The germline CDR1 and CDR2 sequences are DFQATT and SNEGSKA (reference sequence). CDR3 length equals 17 residues. The CDR3 here is CCARQLAGDRSYNEQFF. In DNA form, the CDR3 reads TGCTGTGCTAGACAACTAGCGGGAGATAGGTCCTACAATGAGCAGTTCTTC.